This T cell receptor beta chain comes out of a study of cytomegalovirus exposure and HLA in healthy donors (dated by TCRdb to the late 2010s). With regard to the full study: According to a later analysis, one platform produced both the roughly 130 validation repertoires and the approximately 600 repertoires of the first cohort. The study aimed to test whether cataloging public T cell receptors could reveal signatures of past pathogen exposure. In addition to the first cohort of roughly 700 subjects, a separate validation cohort of about 120 different subjects was used. To predict cytomegalovirus infection status, the study brought together high-throughput TCR immunosequencing, statistical association of individual TCRs with disease status, and machine learning.

The receptor library was made with the immunoSEQ multiplex PCR assay. The authors' analysis ran thus. A statistical classification framework was built for diagnosing cytomegalovirus status from the catalog of TCR beta chain sequences. Entries here come from immuneACCESS through TCRdb and include only in-frame sequences with V and J called. Some clones fail to appear in such tables; in the studies checked, an unresolved V gene covers under half of the shortfall, and the cause of the remainder is unknown. V and J calls and clone size follow that table, whereas D and trimming were derived from the DNA. The sample contains about 150,000 clones, around nine tenths of them found a single time. About a fifth of the sample is held by the ten biggest clonotypes. The donors belonged to the validation cohort of around 130 subjects, which was separate from the approximately 700-subject first cohort. Here is what the overall study found, with its caveats: The validation cohort had no HLA typing available for a later analysis, so co-occurrence within that cohort was assessed over all 120 or so repertoires. It was suggested by the authors that the approach could potentially be generalized to other disease states and immunological phenotypes. In the study, some 160 TCR beta chains were listed as associated with cytomegalovirus. The classifier was reported to diagnose cytomegalovirus status with high specificity and sensitivity in both the original and validation cohorts. In vitro tests confirmed that a few of the cytomegalovirus-associated TCR beta chains recognize cytomegalovirus antigens. Subsequent analysis determined that TCRs grouped into clusters in the first cohort also showed a tendency toward co-occurrence across the roughly 120 validation repertoires, and 90% to 95% of cluster scores exceeded 0. While some public TCRs were present in many individuals, most TCR sequences turned up only very rarely across donors.

At least ten counts were recorded for this clone. Which antigen it targets is not known. No base quality information exists; no much larger clone differs at one position. Specimen: PBMCs. The source is a young man in good health and CMV-seropositive.

The DNA sequence is given as TGTGCCAGCAGTTACCCCAGGGGAGGGTCGATGAGGGGCTACACCTTC. The translation is CASSYPRGGSMRGYTF. This chain is built from TRBV6-5 and TRBJ1-2; TRBD1 is a weak D gene call, 6 bases matching. The CDR3 contains 16 residues, cysteine and phenylalanine counted. This entry keeps only the CDR3 DNA: 48 bases, framed from base 1. V was cut back by 2 bases and J by 8 bases, leaving a gap of 21 bases between them. CDR1 and CDR2 are read off the germline V gene as MNHEY and SVGAGI.